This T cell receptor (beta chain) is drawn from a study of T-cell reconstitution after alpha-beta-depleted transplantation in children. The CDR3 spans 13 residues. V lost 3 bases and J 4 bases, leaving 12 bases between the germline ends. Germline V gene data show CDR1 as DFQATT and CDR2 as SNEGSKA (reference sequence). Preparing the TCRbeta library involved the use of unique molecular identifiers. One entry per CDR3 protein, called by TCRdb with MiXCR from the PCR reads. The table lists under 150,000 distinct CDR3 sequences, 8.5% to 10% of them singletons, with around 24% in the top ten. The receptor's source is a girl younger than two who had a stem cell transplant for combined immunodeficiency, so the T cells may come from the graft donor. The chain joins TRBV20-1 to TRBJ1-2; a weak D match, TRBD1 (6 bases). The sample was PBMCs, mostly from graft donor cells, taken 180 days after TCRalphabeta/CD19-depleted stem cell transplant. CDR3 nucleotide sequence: TGCAGTGCTAGGAGGGGGGTAGGCTATGGCTACACCTTC. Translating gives CSARRGVGYGYTF.